Detailed here is one TCR beta chain. What it binds is not known. There are 12 residues in the CDR3. Germline loops: CDR1 SGHRS, CDR2 YFSETQ. The data are from a study of monozygotic twins with inflammatory bowel disease. Study-level results: Clonotype sharing was lower in IBD patients than healthy twins, most markedly with disease activity.

A total RNA quantity of roughly 3,300 ng went into each TCR library. From its re-call of the 5' RACE reads, TCRdb lists each CDR3 protein once, without DNA. The sample includes 300,000 to 350,000 distinct CDR3 sequences. This TCR derives from a human donor with ulcerative colitis or Crohn's disease, or a healthy co-twin of an affected twin (not recorded which). The sample taken for sequencing was blood. The chain has TRBV5-1 and TRBJ2-5; TCRdb's assignment of TRBD1 cannot be checked, as there is no DNA. Here the CDR3 reads CASSKDRETQYF.